The 20 T cell receptor beta chains listed next were all sequenced from one sample in a study of response to subunit inactivated influenza vaccine. TCRdb passed the RT-PCR reads through MiXCR, listing each CDR3 protein once. The sample carries fewer than 250,000 distinct CDR3 sequences, around 15% recorded once. The specimen comprised CD8+ T cells sorted from PBMCs, sampled approximately 5 days after vaccination. These receptor sequences come from a man aged 45-60 years who received an inactivated influenza vaccine.

This chain joins TRBV10-3 and TRBJ2-5; D is unresolved. The V gene's germline CDR1 is ENHRY and CDR2 SYGVKD. Trimming removed 3 bases at V and 1 base at J, with 3 bases between. The CDR3 has 12 residues. The CDR3 loop is CAISDIQETQYF. DNA for the CDR3: TGTGCCATCAGTGACATCCAAGAGACCCAGTACTTC.

The J gene is TRBJ2-1, the V gene TRBV15; TRBD2 matches at 7 bases. From germline, CDR1 is LNHNV and CDR2 YYDKDF (reference sequence). V was pared by 0 bases and J by 6 bases, with 5 bases of the junction left unmatched. This CDR3 has 15 amino acids. The CDR3 DNA reads as TGTGCCACCAGCAGAGAGGGAGGGCCTTCCAATGAGCAGTTCTTC. Amino acid sequence: CATSREGGPSNEQFF.

Written as DNA, the CDR3 is TGTGCCACCAGCAGAGATCTCCGTGGCGAGAGTAACTACGAGCAGTACTTC. Its protein product is CATSRDLRGESNYEQYF. This chain links TRBV15 with TRBJ2-7; D is unresolved. Per germline, CDR1 LNHNV and CDR2 YYDKDF (reference sequence). The CDR3 is 17 residues long. The V end was cut by 0 bases, the J end by 3 bases, with 18 bases between.

The V gene is TRBV6-6, the J gene TRBJ2-2; D remains unclear. Germline CDR1 is MNHNY and CDR2 is SVGAGI (reference sequence). V lost 7 bases and J 8 bases, leaving 8 bases between the germline ends. CDR3 length: 11 residues. The CDR3: CASTSRGELFF. For the CDR3, the DNA is TGTGCCAGCACCTCCCGGGGGGAGCTGTTTTTT.

This clonotype has at least ten counts. The CDR3 sequence: CASSLRYNEQFF. CDR3 DNA: TGCGCCAGCAGCTTGAGGTACAATGAGCAGTTCTTC. The rearrangement uses TRBV5-1 and TRBJ2-1; D is ambiguous. V lost 1 base and J 4 bases, leaving 3 bases between the germline ends. This CDR3 spans 12 amino acids. From germline, CDR1 is SGHRS and CDR2 YFSETQ.

This clonotype was detected many times. This chain links TRBV4-2 with TRBJ2-6; 11 positions agree with TRBD1. V lost 4 bases, J lost 3 bases, and 8 bases stayed unmatched. The germline V gene encodes CDR1 LGHNA and CDR2 YNFKEQ. CDR3 length equals 18 residues. The CDR3, as DNA: TGTGCCAGCAGCCCGTCTAGGACAGGGGGCTTTGGGGCCAACGTCCTGACTTTC. It specifies CASSPSRTGGFGANVLTF.

In this sample, this clonotype turned up a few times. J is TRBJ2-1 and V is TRBV12-3 or TRBV12-4; the match to TRBD2 covers 9 bases. V lost 4 bases, J lost 9 bases, and 10 bases stayed unmatched. The CDR3 extends over 15 amino acids. CDR3 in DNA: TGTGCCAGCAGTTCTCTAGCGGGGAGCCCCGGTGAGCAGTTCTTC. Translated: CASSSLAGSPGEQFF.

To note about this clonotype: The missing conserved phenylalanine or tryptophan at the end of this CDR3 makes a read error likely. CDR3 in amino acids: CSVEETSGGYEQYY. DNA of the CDR3: TGCAGCGTTGAGGAGACTAGCGGGGGGTACGAGCAGTACTAC. This rearrangement joins TRBV29-1 to TRBJ2-7, with 13 bases aligning to TRBD2. The V segment lost 3 bases and the J segment 4 bases; nucleotides outside the gene matches: 3. The CDR3 is made up of 14 amino acids. Germline V lookup: CDR1 SQVTM, CDR2 ANQGSEA.

This clonotype came up once. The rearrangement links TRBV7-6 to TRBJ2-7; D may correspond to TRBD1 or TRBD2 (6 bases each). The CDR3 runs to 14 residues. Germline V gene data show CDR1 as SGHVS and CDR2 as FNYEAQ. Trimming took 1 base from V and 6 from J, leaving 13 bases between them. As DNA, the CDR3 is TGTGCCAGCAGCTTAGGGGGGGCAGTCAGCGAGCAGTACTTC. It encodes CASSLGGAVSEQYF.

V gene TRBV5-1 combines with J gene TRBJ2-3; 7 bases fit TRBD2. With 4 bases clipped from V and 2 bases from J, the junction kept 10 bases outside the gene matches. CDR1 and CDR2 (germline): SGHRS, YFSETQ. This CDR3 region has 16 residues. The CDR3 protein is CASSALAGTHTDTQYF. CDR3 in DNA: TGCGCCAGCAGCGCCTTAGCGGGTACACACACAGATACGCAGTATTTT. The full variable domain, in which reference TRBV5-1 and TRBJ2-3 provide the parts outside the CDR3, is KAGVTQTPRYLIKTRGQQVTLSCSPISGHRSVSWYQQTPGQGLQFLFEYFSETQRNKGNFPGRFSGRQFSNSRSEMNVSTLELGDSALYLCASSALAGTHTDTQYFGPGTRLTVL.

This clonotype was observed a handful of times. Here the CDR3 reads CASSEPHFTSDLLSYNEQFF. In DNA, the CDR3 is TGTGCCAGCAGTGAACCTCACTTCACTTCCGATCTACTCTCCTACAATGAGCAGTTCTTC. V and J are TRBV6-1 and TRBJ2-1, with no clear D. V was trimmed by 2 bases and J by 0 bases, leaving 23 bases between them. The CDR3 length is 20 residues. Germline V gene data show CDR1 as MNHNS and CDR2 as SASEGT.

This clonotype was counted ten times or more. The chain joins TRBV7-2 to TRBJ1-2; D ambiguous. The germline gives CDR1 SGHTA, CDR2 FQGNSA. Trimming took 0 bases from V and 5 from J, leaving 10 bases between them. CDR3 length: 14 residues. CDR3 in amino acids: CASSLAGYDYGYTF. CDR3 sequence (DNA): TGTGCCAGCAGCTTAGCCGGTTACGATTATGGCTACACCTTC.

The rearrangement uses TRBV9 and TRBJ2-1; 10 positions agree with TRBD2. Per germline, CDR1 SGDLS and CDR2 YYNGEE. The CDR3 spans 16 residues. After removal of 3 bases from V and 9 bases from J, the junction contained 12 bases not matched to a gene. This chain's CDR3 is CASSESGRAGDSEQFF. The CDR3 DNA sequence: TGTGCCAGCAGCGAGAGCGGGAGGGCCGGGGACAGTGAGCAGTTCTTC.

The sample holds a few counts of this clonotype. V and J are TRBV15 and TRBJ2-1, with D unresolved. Trimming took off 5 bases at V and 9 bases at J, with 17 bases between the two ends. The V gene's germline CDR1 is LNHNV and CDR2 YYDKDF (reference sequence). The CDR3 is made up of 14 amino acids. CDR3 region: CATSLYPQLSEQFF. The CDR3, as DNA: TGTGCCACCAGCCTATACCCACAGCTTAGTGAGCAGTTCTTC.

The rearrangement uses TRBV7-6 and TRBJ1-1; the D is unclear. CDR1 and CDR2 (germline): SGHVS, FNYEAQ. The CDR3 covers 15 residues. V lost 2 bases to trimming and J lost 3 bases, with 13 bases between them. The CDR3 spells CASSLSGVRDTEAFF. The CDR3 DNA reads TGTGCCAGCAGCTTATCTGGGGTGAGGGACACTGAAGCTTTCTTT.

The chain links TRBV24-1 to TRBJ1-1, with 8 bases matching TRBD1. J was trimmed by 4 bases and V by 4 bases; bases with no gene match: 10. Germline lookup yields CDR1 KGHDR and CDR2 SFDVKD. This CDR3 contains 16 residues. The CDR3, as DNA: TGTGCCACCAGTGAGGCGGTAAACAGGGGGACCACTGAAGCTTTCTTT. It encodes CATSEAVNRGTTEAFF.

This clonotype was seen at least ten times. The rearrangement links TRBV4-2 to TRBJ1-2; D is uncertain. The CDR3 runs to 13 residues. Trimming left V 1 base short and J 1 base short, with 4 bases between. Germline CDR1 is LGHNA and CDR2 is YNFKEQ. Here the CDR3 DNA reads TGTGCCAGCAGCCAAGGAGTTAACTATGGCTACACCTTC. It is translated as CASSQGVNYGYTF.

In this sample, this clonotype turned up a few times. The chain has TRBV7-9 and TRBJ1-1; D uncertain. Trimming removed 2 bases from V and 5 bases from J, with 12 bases in between. The CDR3 covers 14 residues. The germline V gene encodes CDR1 SEHNR and CDR2 FQNEAQ (reference sequence). As DNA, the CDR3 is TGTGCCAGCAGCTTACTTGGGCGGGGAACTGAAGCTTTCTTT. This sequence encodes CASSLLGRGTEAFF.

This chain uses TRBV14 with TRBJ2-1, with 8 bases identical to TRBD2. After removal of 8 bases from V and 8 bases from J, the junction contained 14 bases not matched to a gene. The CDR3 has 15 residues. CDR1 and CDR2 from the germline V gene are SGHDN and FVKESK. The CDR3 bases are TGTGCCAGCTCCTCCCGGCCGGGGGGGATCCATGAGCAGTTCTTC. It encodes CASSSRPGGIHEQFF.

This clonotype has only a few counts. CDR3 sequence reads: CATTGQGALAQYF. The CDR3 DNA reads TGTGCCACCACGGGCCAGGGTGCCCTTGCGCAGTATTTT. This sequence joins TRBV19 and TRBJ2-3; D possibly corresponds to TRBD1 (5 bases). The length of the CDR3 is 13 residues. Germline V gene lookup returns CDR1 LNHDA and CDR2 SQIVND (reference sequence). Trimming pared 10 bases from V and 10 bases from J, leaving 21 bases between. The whole variable domain, filled in from reference TRBV19 and TRBJ2-3, reads DGGITQSPKYLFRKEGQNVTLSCEQNLNHDAMYWYRQDPGQGLRLIYYSQIVNDFQKGDIAEGYSVSREKKESFPLTVTSAQKNPTAFYLCATTGQGALAQYFGPGTRLTVL.